Sequencing of this T cell receptor beta chain was carried out in a study of T cell repertoires in cytomegalovirus infection. Study summary: Recently identified HLA-C-restricted and well-studied HLA-B-restricted CMV epitopes were used. In public TCR beta signatures, there were indications of both CMV infection and matching HLA type. The study, taken as a whole, reports: CMV carriers with the relevant HLA were identified by cumulative public TCR beta family frequency.

Using its own MiXCR run on the reads, TCRdb lists one record per CDR3 protein. The sample contains approximately 1,000,000 distinct CDR3 sequences, around 30% of which appear only once. A few counts support this clonotype. Antigen: not known. CDR1 and CDR2 from the germline V gene are MGHRA and YSYEKL. The CDR3 spans 19 residues. V was clipped by 0 bases and J by 2 bases, with 20 bases between them. Source: cultured CD8+ T cells from PBMCs, taken from culture after CMV antigen stimulation. The sequence came from a human donor in good health (CMV status not recorded). Some clones in this sample may be carry-over from other donors' samples. The chain links TRBV4-1 to TRBJ2-1; unclear D gene. The CDR3 loop reads CASSQEWDMARAAYNEQFF. CDR3 nucleotides: TGCGCCAGCAGCCAAGAATGGGATATGGCCCGAGCTGCCTACAATGAGCAGTTCTTC.